This T cell receptor (beta chain) was recorded in a study of cytomegalovirus exposure and HLA in healthy donors. Study-wide context: Caucasian-associated ancestry cluster membership applied to 75% to 85% of approximately 420 genotyped donors. Notes on the study in general: Productive status was seen about 90% or about 30% of the time for most TCR beta V segments in an earlier analysis.

The germline V gene has CDR1 SGHRS and CDR2 YFSETQ. The CDR3 has 16 residues. V was trimmed by 0 bases and J by 3 bases, leaving 12 bases between them. As regards this clone: What it binds is not known.

The PCR used 60 Vbeta and 13 Jbeta primers. Sequencing used immunoSEQ multiplex PCR; TCRdb keeps in-frame clones, though not all of them. This table holds about 210,000 clones, about 80% found once. This chain links TRBV5-1 with TRBJ1-4, with a weak D call TRBD1 (6 bases). The TCR originated in a woman aged 45-59 years in good health and CMV-seropositive. The sequencing sample was made of PBMCs. The CDR3 DNA reads as TGCGCCAGCAGCTTGGTCGGACAGTCATCTAATGAAAAACTGTTTTTT. Translation: CASSLVGQSSNEKLFF.